The source of this T cell receptor (beta chain) is a study of blood T cell repertoires in COVID-19 (dated by TCRdb to about 2020). About the study as a whole: Samples from collaborators originated in the United States, Italy and Spain and spanned both the acute and convalescent phases of COVID-19. The material from the prospective study consisted of cDNA or gDNA derived from T cells, B-cell-depleted T cells, or PBMCs. Deeply sampled blood TCRbeta repertoires from subjects exposed to, actively infected with, or recovered from COVID-19 were included in the dataset. The repertoires were released in a freely available public database meant as a resource for research on the immune response to SARS-CoV-2. Samples came from the ongoing ImmuneRACE study (first 160 participants) plus 1,254 subjects from 6 global collaborators. A de-identified subject ID, COVID-19 status, age in years and sex were almost always included in the sample metadata. HLA class I and class II types, where available, came from metadata supplied by the sample provider rather than from assay-based typing.

TCRbeta CDR3 regions were amplified from genomic DNA using the immunoSEQ Assay, a bias-controlled multiplex PCR. In the source study's methods: Within the assay, amplification of reference gene primers was used to estimate how many nucleated cells each sample contained. Sequence reads were collapsed and filtered to measure the absolute abundance of every unique TCRbeta CDR3 rearrangement. For each sample, productive Simpson clonality was calculated by taking the square root of Simpson's diversity index across productive rearrangements. This is the immuneACCESS table as TCRdb keeps it, with only in-frame sequences that have V and J called. A part of the clones is gone; compared with another copy, unresolved V genes explain less than half, and the rest is unexplained. That table supplies the V and J calls and clone size; D and trimming were determined from the DNA. The sample has approximately 130,000 clones on record, more than 75% of them singletons. The top ten constitute 3.9% of the sample.

With respect to this clone: What this receptor recognizes is not known. No base quality values were provided; no much bigger clone lies one nucleotide off.

Whole blood was collected in K2EDTA tubes by collaborating institutions according to the institutions' own protocols. For TCRbeta analysis, collaborators shipped samples in one of three forms: frozen whole blood, isolated PBMCs, or DNA extracted from either of those sample types. Overall study results and their limits: Clinical and demographic metadata were provided uncurated, with the amount varying by source and participant.

Reading the germline V gene gives CDR1 SGHAT and CDR2 FQNNGV. The CDR3 measures 16 amino acids from cysteine to phenylalanine. Only the CDR3 DNA is retained, 48 bases long and in frame from the first base. V loses 1 base, J loses 6 bases, and the germline ends lie 19 bases apart. The chain is made from TRBV11-2 and TRBJ2-7; the D segment could be TRBD1, given 6 matching bases. The sample taken for sequencing was peripheral blood. This clonotype was obtained from a man in his sixties with acute or convalescent COVID-19. The sequenced DNA: TGTGCCAGCAGCTTAGGCCCCCTACAGGGTTCGGGCGAGCAGTACTTC. The encoded protein is CASSLGPLQGSGEQYF. Extended through the reference TRBV11-2 and TRBJ2-7 proteins, this CDR3 yields the full variable domain: EAGVAQSPRYKIIEKRQSVAFWCNPISGHATLYWYQQILGQGPKLLIQFQNNGVVDDSQLPKDRFSAERLKGVDSTLKIQPAKLEDSAVYLCASSLGPLQGSGEQYFGPGTRLTVT.